Sequencing of this T cell receptor (beta chain) was carried out in a study of shared clonotypes between healthy human individuals. Study information: CD4 naive cells filled three plates per donor, CD4 memory three, CD8 naive two and CD8 memory one.

Some clones are missing from TCRdb's copy, which holds only in-frame ones; the method was immunoSEQ multiplex PCR. The sample lists millions of clones; 90% to 95% were seen once. Trimming took off 5 bases at V and 5 bases at J, with 18 bases between the two ends. The length of the CDR3 is 15 residues. The V gene's germline CDR1 is SEHNR and CDR2 FQNEAQ (reference sequence). General study results and limits: Since donors were few, the genetic and exposure-history diversity represented was limited. Some naive CD4 clonotypes, around 5%, turned up in common across a handful of donors.

Nashville, Tennessee was home to all donors, each a Caucasian adult. About this clone: Its antigen is not known.

This TCR was sampled from a man aged 18 to 30 in good health. Sequences were obtained from naive CD4+ T cells sorted from blood. Specified subset: CD45RA+ positively selected. The chain uses TRBV7-9 and TRBJ2-5, with D tentatively TRBD1 or TRBD2 (5 bases each). CDR3 DNA: TGTGCCAGCAGCCTACCATCCGGGACGAGTGAGACCCAGTACTTC. Its translation: CASSLPSGTSETQYF.